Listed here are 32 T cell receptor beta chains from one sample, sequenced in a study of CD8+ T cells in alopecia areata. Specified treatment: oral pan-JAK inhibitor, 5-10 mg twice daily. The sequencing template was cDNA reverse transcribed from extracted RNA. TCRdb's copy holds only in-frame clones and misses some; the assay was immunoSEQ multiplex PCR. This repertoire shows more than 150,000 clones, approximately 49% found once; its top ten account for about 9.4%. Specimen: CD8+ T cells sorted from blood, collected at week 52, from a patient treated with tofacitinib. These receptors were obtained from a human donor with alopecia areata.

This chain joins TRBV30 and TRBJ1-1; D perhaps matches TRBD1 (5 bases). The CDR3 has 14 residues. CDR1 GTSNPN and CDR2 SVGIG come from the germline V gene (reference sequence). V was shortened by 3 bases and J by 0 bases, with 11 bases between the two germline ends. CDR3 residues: CAWSPGRMNTEAFF. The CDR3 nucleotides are TGTGCCTGGAGCCCGGGACGAATGAACACTGAAGCTTTCTTT.

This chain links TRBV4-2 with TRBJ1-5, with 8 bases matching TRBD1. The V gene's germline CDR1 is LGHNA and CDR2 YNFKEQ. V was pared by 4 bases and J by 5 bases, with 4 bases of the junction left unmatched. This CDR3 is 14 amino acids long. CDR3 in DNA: TGTGCCAGCAGCCGGACAGGGCGGGATCAGCCCCAGCATTTT. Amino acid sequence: CASSRTGRDQPQHF.

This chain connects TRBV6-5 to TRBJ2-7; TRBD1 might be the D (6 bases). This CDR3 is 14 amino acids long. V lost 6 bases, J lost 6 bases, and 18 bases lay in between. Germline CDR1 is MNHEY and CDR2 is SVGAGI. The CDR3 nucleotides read TGTGCCAGCAGCTCCATCCTAGGGGGAACCGAGCAGTACTTC. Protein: CASSSILGGTEQYF.

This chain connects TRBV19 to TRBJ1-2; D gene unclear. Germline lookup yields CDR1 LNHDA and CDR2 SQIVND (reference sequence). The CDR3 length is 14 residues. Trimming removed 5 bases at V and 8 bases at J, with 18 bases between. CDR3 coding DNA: TGTGCCAGTAGTCCGAGGTGGGAAGTCGTAGGCTACACCTTC. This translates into CASSPRWEVVGYTF.

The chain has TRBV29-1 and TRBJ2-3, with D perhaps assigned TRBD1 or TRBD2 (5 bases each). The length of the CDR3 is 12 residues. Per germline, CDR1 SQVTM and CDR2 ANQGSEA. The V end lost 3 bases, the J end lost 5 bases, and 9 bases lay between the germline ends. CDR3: CSVERGIDTQYF. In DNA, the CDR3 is TGCAGCGTTGAGAGGGGAATAGATACGCAGTATTTT.

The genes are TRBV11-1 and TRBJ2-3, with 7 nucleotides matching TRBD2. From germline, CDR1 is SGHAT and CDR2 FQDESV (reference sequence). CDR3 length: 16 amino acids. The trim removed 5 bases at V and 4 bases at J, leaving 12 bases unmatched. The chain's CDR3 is CASSLTSFWVSDTQYF. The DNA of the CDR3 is TGTGCCAGCAGCCTGACTAGCTTTTGGGTCTCAGATACGCAGTATTTT.

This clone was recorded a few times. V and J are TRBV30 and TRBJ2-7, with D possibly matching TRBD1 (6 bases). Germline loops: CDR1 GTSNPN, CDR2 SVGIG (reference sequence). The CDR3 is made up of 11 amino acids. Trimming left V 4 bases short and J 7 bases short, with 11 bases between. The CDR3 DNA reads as TGTGCCTGGACAGGGGTTCAGGAGCAGTACTTC. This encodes CAWTGVQEQYF. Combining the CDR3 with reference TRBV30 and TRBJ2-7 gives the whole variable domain SQTIHQWPATLVQPVGSPLSLECTVEGTSNPNLYWYRQAAGRGLQLLFYSVGIGQISSEVPQNLSASRPQDRQFILSSKKLLLSDSGFYLCAWTGVQEQYFGPGTRLTVT.

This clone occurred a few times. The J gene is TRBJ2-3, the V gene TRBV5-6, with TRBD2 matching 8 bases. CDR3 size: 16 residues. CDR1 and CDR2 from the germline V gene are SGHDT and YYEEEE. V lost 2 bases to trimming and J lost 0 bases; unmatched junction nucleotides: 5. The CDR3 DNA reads TGTGCCAGCAGCTTTGGTACTAGCGGAAGCACAGATACGCAGTATTTT. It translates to CASSFGTSGSTDTQYF.

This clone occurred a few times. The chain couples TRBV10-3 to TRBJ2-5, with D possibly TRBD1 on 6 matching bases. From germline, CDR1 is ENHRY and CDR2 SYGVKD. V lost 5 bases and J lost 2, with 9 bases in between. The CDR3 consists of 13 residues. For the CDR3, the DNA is TGTGCCATCAGTCGCCAGGGGCAAGAGACCCAGTACTTC. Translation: CAISRQGQETQYF.

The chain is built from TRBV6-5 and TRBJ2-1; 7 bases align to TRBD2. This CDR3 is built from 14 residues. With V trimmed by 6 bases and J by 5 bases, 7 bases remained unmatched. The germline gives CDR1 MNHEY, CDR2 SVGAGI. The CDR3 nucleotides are TGTGCCAGCAGCCCAGTGGGGGGGGACAATGAGCAGTTCTTC. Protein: CASSPVGGDNEQFF.

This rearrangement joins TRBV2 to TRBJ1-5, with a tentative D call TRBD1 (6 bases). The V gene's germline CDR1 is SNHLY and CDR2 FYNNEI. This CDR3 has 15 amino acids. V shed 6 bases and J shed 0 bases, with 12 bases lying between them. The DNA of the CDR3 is TGTGCCAGCAGCCGGGACATCCTTAGCAATCAGCCCCAGCATTTT. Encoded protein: CASSRDILSNQPQHF. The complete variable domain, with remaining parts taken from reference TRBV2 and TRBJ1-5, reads EPEVTQTPSHQVTQMGQEVILRCVPISNHLYFYWYRQILGQKVEFLVSFYNNEISEKSEIFDDQFSVERPDGSNFTLKIRSTKLEDSAMYFCASSRDILSNQPQHFGDGTRLSIL.

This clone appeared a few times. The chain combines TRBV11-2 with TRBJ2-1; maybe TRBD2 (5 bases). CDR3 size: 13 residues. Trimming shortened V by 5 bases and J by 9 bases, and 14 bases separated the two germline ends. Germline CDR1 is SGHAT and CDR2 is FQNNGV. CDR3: CASSRVRVVEQFF. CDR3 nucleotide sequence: TGTGCCAGCAGCCGGGTGAGGGTGGTTGAGCAGTTCTTC. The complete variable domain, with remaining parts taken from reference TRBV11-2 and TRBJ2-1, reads EAGVAQSPRYKIIEKRQSVAFWCNPISGHATLYWYQQILGQGPKLLIQFQNNGVVDDSQLPKDRFSAERLKGVDSTLKIQPAKLEDSAVYLCASSRVRVVEQFFGPGTRLTVL.

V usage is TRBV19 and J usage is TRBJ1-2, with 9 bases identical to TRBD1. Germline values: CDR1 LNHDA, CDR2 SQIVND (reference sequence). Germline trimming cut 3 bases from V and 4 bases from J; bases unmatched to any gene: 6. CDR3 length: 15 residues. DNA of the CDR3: TGTGCCAGTAGTATCGGGACAGGGTTAAGCTATGGCTACACCTTC. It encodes CASSIGTGLSYGYTF.

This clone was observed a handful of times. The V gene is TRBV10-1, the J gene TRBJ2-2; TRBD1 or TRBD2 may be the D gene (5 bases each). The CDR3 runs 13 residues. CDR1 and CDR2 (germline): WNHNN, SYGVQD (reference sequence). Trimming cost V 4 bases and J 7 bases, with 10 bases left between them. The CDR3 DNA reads TGCGCCAGCAGTGTGGGGGATCGCGGGGAGCTGTTTTTT. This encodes CASSVGDRGELFF.

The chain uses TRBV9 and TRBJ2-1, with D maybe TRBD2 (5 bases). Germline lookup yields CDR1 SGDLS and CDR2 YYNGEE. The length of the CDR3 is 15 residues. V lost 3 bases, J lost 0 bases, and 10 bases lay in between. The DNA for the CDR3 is TGTGCCAGCAGCGCGTGGGAGAGCTCCTACAATGAGCAGTTCTTC. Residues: CASSAWESSYNEQFF.

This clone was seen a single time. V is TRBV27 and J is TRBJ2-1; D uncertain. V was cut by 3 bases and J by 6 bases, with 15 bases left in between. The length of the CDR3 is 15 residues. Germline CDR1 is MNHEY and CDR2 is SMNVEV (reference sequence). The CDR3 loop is CASSLTVLVSNEQFF. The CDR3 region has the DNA TGTGCCAGCAGTTTGACCGTCCTCGTCAGCAATGAGCAGTTCTTC.

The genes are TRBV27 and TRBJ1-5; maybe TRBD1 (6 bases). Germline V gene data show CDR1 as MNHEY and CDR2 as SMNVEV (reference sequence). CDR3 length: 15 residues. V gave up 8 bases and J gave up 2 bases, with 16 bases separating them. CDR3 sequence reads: CASSLGGWGNQPQHF. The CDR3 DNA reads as TGTGCCAGCTCTCTAGGGGGATGGGGCAATCAGCCCCAGCATTTT.

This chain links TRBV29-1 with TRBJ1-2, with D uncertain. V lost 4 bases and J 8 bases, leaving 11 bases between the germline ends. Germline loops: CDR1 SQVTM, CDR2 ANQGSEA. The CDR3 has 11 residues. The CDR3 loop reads CSVGDPGGYTF. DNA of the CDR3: TGCAGCGTTGGCGATCCTGGCGGCTACACCTTC.

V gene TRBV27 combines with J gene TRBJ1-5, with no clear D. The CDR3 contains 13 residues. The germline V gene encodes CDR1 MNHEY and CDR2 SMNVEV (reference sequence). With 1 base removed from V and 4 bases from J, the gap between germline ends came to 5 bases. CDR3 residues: CASSLYDNQPQHF. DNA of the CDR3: TGTGCCAGCAGTTTATATGATAATCAGCCCCAGCATTTT.

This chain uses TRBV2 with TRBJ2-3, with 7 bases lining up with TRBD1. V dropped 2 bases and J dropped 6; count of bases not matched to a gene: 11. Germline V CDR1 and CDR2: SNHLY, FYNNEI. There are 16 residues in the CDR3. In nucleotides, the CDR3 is TGTGCCAGCAGTGAATTTAGGGGGCGAGTATCCGATACGCAGTATTTT. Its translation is CASSEFRGRVSDTQYF. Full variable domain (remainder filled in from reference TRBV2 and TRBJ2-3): EPEVTQTPSHQVTQMGQEVILRCVPISNHLYFYWYRQILGQKVEFLVSFYNNEISEKSEIFDDQFSVERPDGSNFTLKIRSTKLEDSAMYFCASSEFRGRVSDTQYFGPGTRLTVL.

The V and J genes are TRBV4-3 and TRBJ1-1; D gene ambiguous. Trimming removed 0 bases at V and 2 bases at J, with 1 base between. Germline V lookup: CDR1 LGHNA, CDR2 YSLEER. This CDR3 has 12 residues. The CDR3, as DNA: TGCGCCAGCAGCCAAGATAACACTGAAGCTTTCTTT. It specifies CASSQDNTEAFF.

The CDR3 coding sequence is TGTGCCAGCAGTTTTTTCGGGACTAGCGGGGGTGCGACCGGGGAGCTGTTTTTT. Protein product: CASSFFGTSGGATGELFF. The genes are TRBV27 and TRBJ2-2; 14 bases align to TRBD2. CDR3 length: 18 amino acids. Germline V lookup: CDR1 MNHEY, CDR2 SMNVEV (reference sequence). Losses at the gene ends were 3 bases for V and 5 bases for J; bases not matched to a gene: 8.

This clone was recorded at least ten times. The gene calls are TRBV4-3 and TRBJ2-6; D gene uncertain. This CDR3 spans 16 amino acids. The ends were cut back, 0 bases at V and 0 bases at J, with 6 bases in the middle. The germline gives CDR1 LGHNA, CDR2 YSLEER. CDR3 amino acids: CASSQDEYSGANVLTF. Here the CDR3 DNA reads TGCGCCAGCAGCCAAGACGAATACTCTGGGGCCAACGTCCTGACTTTC.

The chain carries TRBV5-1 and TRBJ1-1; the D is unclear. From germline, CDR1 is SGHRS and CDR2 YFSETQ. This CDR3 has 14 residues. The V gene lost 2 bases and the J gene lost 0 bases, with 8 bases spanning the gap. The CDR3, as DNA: TGCGCCAGCAGCTTAATGACCGTGAACACTGAAGCTTTCTTT. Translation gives CASSLMTVNTEAFF. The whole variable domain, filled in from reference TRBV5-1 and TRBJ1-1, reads KAGVTQTPRYLIKTRGQQVTLSCSPISGHRSVSWYQQTPGQGLQFLFEYFSETQRNKGNFPGRFSGRQFSNSRSEMNVSTLELGDSALYLCASSLMTVNTEAFFGQGTRLTVV.

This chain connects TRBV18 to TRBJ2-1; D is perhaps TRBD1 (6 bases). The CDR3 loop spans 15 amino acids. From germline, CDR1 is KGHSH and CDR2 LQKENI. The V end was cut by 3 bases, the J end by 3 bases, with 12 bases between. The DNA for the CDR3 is TGTGCCAGCTCACCTGGCGCAGGGGACTACAATGAGCAGTTCTTC. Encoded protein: CASSPGAGDYNEQFF.

Here the CDR3 DNA reads TGCAGCGTTGAGACAGACTACGAGCAGTACTTC. It is translated as CSVETDYEQYF. The chain combines TRBV29-1 with TRBJ2-7; the D gene is possibly TRBD1 (5 bases). V dropped 3 bases and J dropped 3 bases, with 6 bases sitting between them. The CDR3 spans 11 residues. From germline, CDR1 is SQVTM and CDR2 ANQGSEA.

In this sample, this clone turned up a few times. DNA for the CDR3: TGTGCCAGCAGCTTTGACAGTTATGAGCAGTTCTTC. Its translation: CASSFDSYEQFF. The chain is built from TRBV7-9 and TRBJ2-1; TRBD1 is a possible D gene (5 bases). The CDR3 consists of 12 residues. With 3 bases removed from V and 8 bases from J, the gap between germline ends came to 8 bases. Germline V gene sequence: CDR1 SEHNR, CDR2 FQNEAQ (reference sequence).

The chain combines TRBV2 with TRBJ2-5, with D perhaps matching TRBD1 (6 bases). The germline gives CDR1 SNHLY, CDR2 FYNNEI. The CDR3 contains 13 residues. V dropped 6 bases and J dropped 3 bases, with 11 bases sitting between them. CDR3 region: CASRGRGKETQYF. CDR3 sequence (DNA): TGTGCCAGCAGGGGAAGGGGGAAAGAGACCCAGTACTTC. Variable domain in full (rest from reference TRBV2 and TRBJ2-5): EPEVTQTPSHQVTQMGQEVILRCVPISNHLYFYWYRQILGQKVEFLVSFYNNEISEKSEIFDDQFSVERPDGSNFTLKIRSTKLEDSAMYFCASRGRGKETQYFGPGTRLLVL.

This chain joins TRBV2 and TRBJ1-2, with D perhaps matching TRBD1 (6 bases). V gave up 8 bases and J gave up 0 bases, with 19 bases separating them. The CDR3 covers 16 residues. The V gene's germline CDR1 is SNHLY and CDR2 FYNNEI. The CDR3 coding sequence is TGTGCCAGCCCTCCCGATGACAGGCCCGCTAACTATGGCTACACCTTC. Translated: CASPPDDRPANYGYTF. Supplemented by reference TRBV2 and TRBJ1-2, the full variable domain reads EPEVTQTPSHQVTQMGQEVILRCVPISNHLYFYWYRQILGQKVEFLVSFYNNEISEKSEIFDDQFSVERPDGSNFTLKIRSTKLEDSAMYFCASPPDDRPANYGYTFGSGTRLTVV.

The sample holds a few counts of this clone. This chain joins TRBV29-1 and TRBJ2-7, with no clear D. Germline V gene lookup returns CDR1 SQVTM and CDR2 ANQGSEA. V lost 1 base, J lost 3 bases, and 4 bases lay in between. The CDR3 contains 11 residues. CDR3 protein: CSVEGSYEQYF. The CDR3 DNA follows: TGCAGCGTTGAAGGCAGCTACGAGCAGTACTTC.

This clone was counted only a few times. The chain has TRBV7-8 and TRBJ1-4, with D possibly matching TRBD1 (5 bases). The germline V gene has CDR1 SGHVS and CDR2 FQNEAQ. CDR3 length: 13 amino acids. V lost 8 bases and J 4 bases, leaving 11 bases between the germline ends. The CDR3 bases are TGTGCCAGCGGAACAGGAGATAATGAAAAACTGTTTTTT. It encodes CASGTGDNEKLFF.

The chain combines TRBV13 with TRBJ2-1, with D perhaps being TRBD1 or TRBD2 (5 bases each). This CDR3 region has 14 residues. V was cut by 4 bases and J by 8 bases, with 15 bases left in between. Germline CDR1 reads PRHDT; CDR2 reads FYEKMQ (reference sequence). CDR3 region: CASSSGTAVDEQFF. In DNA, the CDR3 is TGTGCCAGCAGCTCCGGGACGGCAGTGGATGAGCAGTTCTTC.